The 11 T cell receptor beta chains listed next were all sequenced from one sample in a study of cytomegalovirus exposure and HLA in healthy donors. Use of 60 Vbeta and 13 Jbeta primers characterized the PCR. Only in-frame clones appear in the TCRdb table, and some are missing; sequencing was by immunoSEQ multiplex PCR. Of about 120,000 clones listed, roughly 70% were seen once; the top ten hold around 1.7%. Sequenced: PBMCs. These receptors originate from a young woman in good health and CMV-seronegative.

V is TRBV6-6 and J is TRBJ2-5; a weak D match, TRBD1 (5 bases). Per germline, CDR1 MNHNY and CDR2 SVGAGI (reference sequence). V gave up 5 bases and J gave up 8 bases, with 12 bases separating them. The length of the CDR3 is 12 residues. The DNA of the CDR3 is TGTGCCAGCAGTATTTTAGGGGCTACCCAGTACTTC. This encodes CASSILGATQYF.

This clone showed up just once. For the CDR3, the DNA is TGCAGCGTTGAAGGAGGACTAGCGGGGGCCTGTCCGTATTTT. The encoded protein is CSVEGGLAGACPYF. V gene TRBV29-1 combines with J gene TRBJ2-3; 13 positions agree with TRBD2. The germline CDR1 and CDR2 sequences are SQVTM and ANQGSEA. V trimming: 1 base; J trimming: 14 bases; junction bases outside the gene matches: 9. The CDR3 loop spans 14 amino acids.

As DNA, the CDR3 is TGTGCCATACAGGGCTCTGGAAACACCATATATTTT. Encoded protein: CAIQGSGNTIYF. The chain carries TRBV10-3 and TRBJ1-3, with D possibly matching TRBD1 (6 bases). This CDR3 region has 12 residues. V was cut by 9 bases and J by 0 bases, with 6 bases left in between. Per germline, CDR1 ENHRY and CDR2 SYGVKD.

The chain combines TRBV28 with TRBJ1-6, with TRBD1 matching 9 bases. CDR1 and CDR2 (germline): MDHEN, SYDVKM. The CDR3 has 15 residues. V was clipped by 4 bases and J by 7 bases; unmatched bases: 5. The CDR3: CASSSPQGANSPLHF. In DNA, the CDR3 is TGTGCCAGCAGTTCTCCACAGGGGGCGAATTCACCCCTCCACTTT. The complete variable domain, with remaining parts taken from reference TRBV28 and TRBJ1-6, reads DVKVTQSSRYLVKRTGEKVFLECVQDMDHENMFWYRQDPGLGLRLIYFSYDVKMKEKGDIPEGYSVSREKKERFSLILESASTNQTSMYLCASSSPQGANSPLHFGNGTRLTVT.

The chain is built from TRBV14 and TRBJ2-6; TRBD1 aligns across 8 bases. Trimming cost V 5 bases and J 0 bases; bases outside gene matches: 12. CDR1 and CDR2 from the germline V gene are SGHDN and FVKESK. CDR3 length: 19 amino acids. In DNA form, the CDR3 reads TGTGCCAGCAGCTTTTATCGGACAGGGCCCAGCTCTGGGGCCAACGTCCTGACTTTC. This codes for CASSFYRTGPSSGANVLTF. Variable domain in full (rest from reference TRBV14 and TRBJ2-6): EAGVTQFPSHSVIEKGQTVTLRCDPISGHDNLYWYRRVMGKEIKFLLHFVKESKQDESGMPNNRFLAERTGGTYSTLKVQPAELEDSGVYFCASSFYRTGPSSGANVLTFGAGSRLTVL.

The J gene is TRBJ1-5, the V gene TRBV29-1, with D possibly being TRBD1 (6 bases). Germline V lookup: CDR1 SQVTM, CDR2 ANQGSEA. V dropped 1 base and J dropped 3 bases, with 7 bases sitting between them. The CDR3 has 13 amino acids. The CDR3 region has the DNA TGCAGCGTTGAAGTGGGACACAATCAGCCCCAGCATTTT. This sequence encodes CSVEVGHNQPQHF.

The V gene is TRBV5-1, the J gene TRBJ1-4; 8 bases map to TRBD1. Germline V gene sequence: CDR1 SGHRS, CDR2 YFSETQ. After removal of 5 bases from V and 3 bases from J, the junction contained 6 bases not matched to a gene. The CDR3 consists of 15 residues. The CDR3 DNA sequence: TGCGCCAGCAGACCCGCGGGACAGGCTAATGAAAAACTGTTTTTT. This codes for CASRPAGQANEKLFF.

The gene calls are TRBV25-1 and TRBJ1-1; D might be TRBD1 (5 bases). The CDR3 totals 17 residues. V shed 4 bases and J shed 4 bases, with 22 bases lying between them. CDR1 and CDR2 from the germline V gene are MGHDK and SYGVNS. The CDR3 reads CASSALREERFGTEAFF. In DNA, the CDR3 is TGTGCCAGCAGTGCGCTCAGGGAAGAACGCTTTGGCACTGAAGCTTTCTTT.

In DNA, the CDR3 is TGCGCCAGCAGCGCGGACAGGGGGCTACACGGCTACACCTTC. It codes for CASSADRGLHGYTF. V usage is TRBV10-1 and J usage is TRBJ1-2, with 11 bases matching TRBD1. Trimming cost V 6 bases and J 8 bases; bases outside gene matches: 8. The V gene's germline CDR1 is WNHNN and CDR2 SYGVQD (reference sequence). This CDR3 has 14 amino acids.

The chain links TRBV2 to TRBJ1-1, with a possible D match to TRBD1 (5 bases). There are 15 residues in the CDR3. From germline, CDR1 is SNHLY and CDR2 FYNNEI. V lost 2 bases, J lost 1 base, and 11 bases lay in between. The CDR3 DNA follows: TGTGCCAGCAGTGAAAGGGGAGGTTCGAACACTGAAGCTTTCTTT. As protein: CASSERGGSNTEAFF.

CDR3 nucleotide sequence: TGTGCCACCAGCAGAGCAGGTTATTCACCCCTCCACTTT. It yields the protein CATSRAGYSPLHF. The chain has TRBV15 and TRBJ1-6, with D hard to call. V was pared by 1 base and J by 8 bases, with 6 bases between. The CDR3 length is 13 residues. Germline lookup yields CDR1 LNHNV and CDR2 YYDKDF (reference sequence).